The present TCR beta chain was sequenced within a study of cytomegalovirus exposure and HLA in healthy donors (dated by TCRdb to about 2017). About the full investigation: In an earlier analysis of approximately 640 of the donors, approximately 260 Gb of sequence data and just under 120 million unique TCR beta sequences from 150 million to 200 million T cells were reported. Among a few hundred genotyped donors of the cohort, an average of 235,054 unique TCR beta nucleotide sequences were sequenced per donor, roughly 20% of them non-productive. Along with the roughly 700-subject first cohort, a separate validation cohort of some 130 different subjects was used. The study used immunosequencing to profile the T cell repertoires of 600 to 850 subjects and linked those repertoires to cytomegalovirus serostatus. Every discovery cohort repertoire had been produced on one sequencing platform. The study was designed to test whether signatures of past pathogen exposure could be identified by cataloging public T cell receptors. Class I and class II HLA loci were covered by the typing at four-digit resolution. An early release that covered more than 550 HLA-typed donors contained 250 to 350 gigabases of sequencing data and tens of millions of unique TCR sequences. The study combined high-throughput TCR immunosequencing, statistical association of individual TCRs with disease status, and machine learning to predict cytomegalovirus infection status. Among the approximately 400 genotyped donors, approximately 82% belonged to the genetic ancestry cluster associated with self-reported Caucasian donors. A later genetic analysis took genome-wide SNP genotypes for 398 of the 666 donors and used that subset as a discovery cohort. Rather than drawing on any new phenotypic data, the later analysis identified candidate immune exposures from TCR beta sequences and the way those sequences occurred across donors. The number of donors typed differed by locus, with 629-630 for A, B, C, DRB1 and DQB1, roughly 550 for DQA1, 606 for DPA1, and 400 to 490 for DPB1. To study patterns of TCR occurrence, a later analysis re-analyzed previously published TCR beta repertoires from 500 to 850 donors and added high-resolution HLA genotyping. Five DR-DQ haplotypes were treated as single units for association and clustering because of strong linkage in the cohort. An earlier analysis of several hundred of the donors applied high-throughput TCR beta sequencing to assess whether each TCR beta V gene segment acted as functional or pseudogenic. Donor age, sex, ethnicity and CMV serostatus were compiled together with the repertoire data.

The cohort comprised approximately 700 healthy bone marrow donors. At the time of sampling, all cohort members were nominally healthy, though unrecorded immune exposures were likely present. CMV serostatus was positive for roughly 290 and negative for about half of the roughly 670 cohort members, and was not recorded for this donor. A peripheral blood sample was provided by each donor, and peripheral blood mononuclear cells were used for TCR beta sequencing. Genomic DNA was extracted from the blood cell samples with the Qiagen DNeasy Blood Extraction Kit. The paper as a whole reports these results and caveats: In a later analysis, HLA-associated TCR beta chains showed more clonal expansion and lower generation probabilities than non-associated chains that were equally common. A further reported finding was that TCR beta sequences accurately predicted the HLA-A and HLA-B alleles for most subjects in the first cohort. The presence/absence analyses assumed that sequencing depth was roughly uniform across donors, and that assumption may not be true. Immune exposure information for the cohort was limited to CMV serostatus. Strong co-occurrence of HLA alleles, especially DR and DQ, made assigning TCR associations to individual alleles difficult. Because HLA typing was missing for some donors at each locus, association tests included only the typed subset. An association between a missense DCLRE1C variant and V-gene and J-gene trimming of TCR beta chains was found in a later genetic analysis and replicated in an independent cohort. The sequencing pipeline was judged likely to have produced a cluster of highly shared sequence variants as a technical artifact. Most CMV-associated TCR beta chains appeared to be HLA-restricted in a later analysis, and the HLA associations seemed to be driven largely by CMV exposure. Several of the top co-occurrence clusters appeared to be linked to parvovirus B19, influenza, CMV and Epstein-Barr virus, according to a later analysis. The authors suggested that the approach could potentially be extended to other disease states and immunological phenotypes. Correlated functional status among segregating V segments might be attributable to linkage disequilibrium, but an unknown experimental factor could not be ruled out. In this cohort, only TCR beta chains were sequenced, and detectable features were limited by the absence of alpha or paired-chain data. Because counts were too low, about 18 rarely observed V segments, including chromosome 9 orphons, were excluded from the earlier analysis of several hundred of the donors. An earlier analysis of approximately 570 of the donors showed that most TCR beta V segments appeared in productive rearrangements either about 90% or about 30% of the time, which broadly matched IMGT annotations. While some public TCRs were present in many individuals, most TCR sequences turned up only very rarely across donors. In the study, about 150 TCR beta chains were listed as associated with cytomegalovirus. Compared with the approximately 600-donor mean, donors in an Asian-associated ancestry cluster had fewer N-insertions in productive TCRs, according to a later genetic analysis. The classifier was reported to diagnose cytomegalovirus status with high specificity and sensitivity in both the original cohort and the validation cohort. According to a later analysis, TCR association rates differed among HLA loci, with DRB1 alleles showing the most associated TCRs and HLA-C alleles showing the fewest. A later analysis associated about 16,000 TCR beta sequences with specific HLA alleles at a false discovery rate of 0.05. Three of the identified cytomegalovirus-associated TCR beta chains were confirmed in vitro to be specific for cytomegalovirus antigens.

Library preparation used the immunoSEQ multiplex PCR assay. For the multiplex PCR, a mixture combining 60 forward primers for TCR Vbeta segments and 13 reverse primers for TCR Jbeta segments was used. The CDR3 region of rearranged TCR beta genes was amplified from genomic DNA by a multiplex PCR assay. The amplified TCR beta libraries were sequenced on the Illumina HiSeq System as 87-base-pair reads. Per the source publication's procedure: A later analysis tallied tens of millions of unique TCR beta chains across the 666 repertoires, and approximately 12 million of those chains were shared by two or more donors. To remove PCR and sequencing errors, raw reads were error-corrected and collapsed into unique sequences using a nearest-neighbor algorithm that merged closely related sequences. To assign V, D and J gene segments, CDR3 sequences were aligned to IMGT reference sequences. Each retained sequence needed at least a six-nucleotide match to both a V gene segment and a J gene segment. A rearrangement counted as productive if the CDR3 had no stop codons and remained in frame with V and J, and every other rearrangement counted as non-productive. Following IMGT convention, CDR3 was defined as the stretch from the second conserved V-encoded cysteine up to the conserved J-encoded phenylalanine. In an earlier analysis of 587 of the donors, sequences lacking an unambiguous match to a single V gene segment were excluded. An earlier analysis of around 600 of the donors classified V segments as functional when productive rearrangements were above 56.7% and as segregating when the standard deviation between donors was above 5%. A statistical classification framework was built to diagnose cytomegalovirus status from the catalog of TCR beta chain sequences. In a later analysis, TCR nucleotide sequences were compared against IMGT/GENE-DB human TR gene sequences so that V and J genes could be assigned. A later analysis assigned CDR3 sequences and most-parsimonious VDJ recombination scenarios with the TCRdist pipeline. A later analysis defined each TCR beta chain by its CDR3 amino acid sequence plus V-gene family, and excluded reads lacking a unique V-gene family. As a way to deal with suspected cross-contamination and a sequencing artifact, a later analysis dropped 450 to 700 nucleotide sequences that were highly shared and had low generation probability. In a later analysis, a clonal expansion index for each public chain was calculated from normalized within-repertoire ranks of inferred template counts. A later analysis computed generation probabilities with a VDJ recombination model fitted to out-of-frame rearrangements, and checked the results against IGoR. In a later analysis, TCR-TCR, TCR-HLA and TCR-CMV co-occurrence was scored with hypergeometric tests, and a repertoire-size bias correction was applied to TCR pairs. A later analysis estimated false discovery rates by permuting HLA or CMV assignments 20 times. In a later analysis, co-occurring TCRs were grouped with DBSCAN, and TCRdist sequence similarity was added when clustering was performed within HLA-allele-positive subsets. For co-occurrence clustering, repertoires with fewer than 30,000 or more than 120,000 public chains were excluded, along with four or five repertoires with anomalous nucleotide sharing. TCRdb took this table from immuneACCESS and kept in-frame rearrangements with V and J called. Such tables lack part of the clones; where checked against another copy, unresolved V genes explain under half of the gap, and the rest is unexplained. V, J and clone size derive from that table, while D and trimming were established from the DNA sequence. This sample's table lists about 34,000 clones. The ten largest make up roughly 5.8% of the sample.

Concerning this clone itself: The antigen it recognizes is unknown.

This clonotype was sampled from a human donor in good health. Material: PBMCs.

The CDR3 reads as follows: CAAAGEFLNTIYF. The nucleotide sequence reads TGTGCCGCAGCTGGGGAGTTTTTAAACACCATATATTTT. This chain is built from TRBV19 and TRBJ1-3, with the D gene call left open. The trim is 11 bases for V and 6 bases for J, with a gap of 17 bases between the germline ends. The germline V gene encodes CDR1 LNHDA and CDR2 SQIVND (reference sequence). The CDR3, from cysteine to phenylalanine, totals 13 residues. The DNA shown is the 39-base CDR3, in frame from base 1.